This TCR beta chain was recovered during a study of T cell repertoires in cytomegalovirus infection. TCRdb ran MiXCR on the reads and lists one entry per CDR3 protein. The profile shows 700,000 to 950,000 distinct CDR3 sequences, around a third of them singletons. In regard to this clonotype: The antigen remains undetermined.

V dropped 4 bases and J dropped 3; count of bases not matched to a gene: 3. The V gene's germline CDR1 is SGHRS and CDR2 YFSETQ. The CDR3 has 13 residues. The genes are TRBV5-1 and TRBJ1-1; 7 nucleotides match TRBD1. The sequencing used cultured CD8+ T cells from PBMCs, collected from culture after CMV antigen stimulation. The source of this sequence is a human donor in good health (CMV status not recorded). Some clones in this sample may be carry-over from other donors' samples. The CDR3 spells CASSGDRDTEAFF. Here the CDR3 DNA reads TGCGCCAGCAGCGGCGACAGGGACACTGAAGCTTTCTTT.